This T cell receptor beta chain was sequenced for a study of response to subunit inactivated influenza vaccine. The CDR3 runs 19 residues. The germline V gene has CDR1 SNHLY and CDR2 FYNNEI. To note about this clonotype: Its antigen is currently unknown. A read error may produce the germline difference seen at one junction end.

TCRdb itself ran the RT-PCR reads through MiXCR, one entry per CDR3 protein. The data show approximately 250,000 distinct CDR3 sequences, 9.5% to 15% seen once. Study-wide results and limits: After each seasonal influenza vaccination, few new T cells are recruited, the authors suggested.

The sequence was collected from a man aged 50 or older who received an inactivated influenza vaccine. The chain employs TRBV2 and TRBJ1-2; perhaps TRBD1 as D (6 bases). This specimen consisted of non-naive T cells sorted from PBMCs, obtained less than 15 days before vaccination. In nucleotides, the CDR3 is TGTGCCCGCAGCTGGTCCAGGAGGGGGATTCCTCTTTATAACTATGGCTACACCTTC. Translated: CARSWSRRGIPLYNYGYTF.